Presented here are 24 T cell receptor beta chains from one specimen sequenced in a study of Graves' ophthalmopathy and Graves' hyperthyroidism. Amplified TCR beta CDR3 regions were obtained using RNA transcripts as template. An opening RT-PCR round employed HTBI primers and preceded a second-round multiplex PCR. TCRdb re-derived calls from the multiplex PCR reads in MiXCR, one entry per CDR3 protein. The data show about 240,000 distinct CDR3 sequences, around 45% seen once. The source material was peripheral blood. Receptors originate from an adult man with Graves' ophthalmopathy.

The J gene is TRBJ1-2, the V gene TRBV29-1, with 7 bases identical to TRBD1. With V trimmed by 6 bases and J by 3 bases, 10 bases remained unmatched. The CDR3 length is 14 residues. Germline V gene data show CDR1 as SQVTM and CDR2 as ANQGSEA. CDR3 in amino acids: CSVGAEGTDYGYTF. The DNA for the CDR3 is TGCAGCGTAGGTGCCGAGGGGACAGACTATGGCTACACCTTC.

The J gene is TRBJ1-5, the V gene TRBV4-1; weak D call: TRBD1 (6 bases). Per the germline V gene, CDR1 is MGHRA and CDR2 is YSYEKL. The CDR3 has 14 amino acids. Deletions cut 2 bases from V and 6 bases from J, with 11 bases between. CDR3 sequence: CASSQRNRVQPQHF. As DNA, the CDR3 is TGCGCCAGCAGCCAACGTAACAGGGTTCAGCCCCAGCATTTT.

The chain recombines TRBV3-1 with TRBJ2-7; D uncertain. V was clipped by 6 bases and J by 2 bases, with 17 bases between them. Per germline, CDR1 LGHDT and CDR2 YNNKEL (reference sequence). The CDR3 is made up of 15 amino acids. This CDR3 reads CASSLNGLDPYEQYF. The CDR3, as DNA: TGTGCCAGCAGTTTGAACGGGTTGGATCCCTACGAGCAGTACTTC.

The rearrangement links TRBV10-3 to TRBJ2-3; 13 nucleotides align to TRBD2. Looked up from germline, CDR1 is ENHRY and CDR2 is SYGVKD. The V and J ends lost 5 bases and 6 bases, in that order; junction bases with no gene match: 11. The CDR3 totals 17 residues. CDR3 sequence (DNA): TGTGCCATCAGTTTCAAGCTACTAGCGGGGGGGCCTGATACGCAGTATTTT. As protein: CAISFKLLAGGPDTQYF.

The V gene is TRBV5-1, the J gene TRBJ1-4; the match to TRBD1 covers 9 bases. Germline V CDR1 and CDR2: SGHRS, YFSETQ. The CDR3 has 15 amino acids. With 0 bases clipped from V and 7 bases from J, the junction kept 4 bases outside the gene matches. The CDR3 region is CASSLVRGQGEKLFF. As DNA, the CDR3 is TGCGCCAGCAGCTTGGTTCGGGGACAGGGTGAAAAACTGTTTTTT.

This clonotype turned up a few times. The chain carries TRBV2 and TRBJ2-7; D is ambiguous. This CDR3 has 14 residues. Trimming cost V 4 bases and J 1 base, with 11 bases left between them. Germline V gives CDR1 SNHLY, CDR2 FYNNEI. The CDR3 coding sequence is TGTGCCAGCAGTGCCCCGGTGAAATCCTACGAGCAGTACTTC. Protein product: CASSAPVKSYEQYF.

The V and J genes are TRBV9 and TRBJ1-6; unclear D gene. This CDR3 spans 15 amino acids. The germline V and J ends were trimmed by 0 bases and 5 bases, with 9 bases remaining between them. CDR1 and CDR2 from the germline V gene are SGDLS and YYNGEE. The CDR3, as DNA: TGTGCCAGCAGCGTAGATCCAGCAAATAATTCACCCCTCCACTTT. This sequence encodes CASSVDPANNSPLHF.

As concerns this clonotype: At one end the junction does not follow the germline gene, possibly because of a read error. This rearrangement joins TRBV5-4 to TRBJ2-7, with 8 bases fitting TRBD1. Germline-derived CDR1 and CDR2 are SGHNT and YYREEE (reference sequence). The CDR3 is made up of 15 amino acids. CDR3 residues: CASSLGPTGAYEQYF. The CDR3 DNA reads TGTGCCAGCAGCTTGGGCCCGACAGGGGCGTACGAGCAATACTTC.

The chain uses TRBV7-9 and TRBJ2-7; tentative D call: TRBD2 (5 bases). Germline-derived CDR1 and CDR2 are SEHNR and FQNEAQ (reference sequence). CDR3 length: 13 residues. Trimming removed 5 bases at V and 10 bases at J, with 18 bases between. CDR3 bases: TGTGCCAGCAGCCCCATAGGGTGGGAGCCCCAGTACTTC. It codes for CASSPIGWEPQYF.

The J gene is TRBJ1-1, the V gene TRBV2; D gene ambiguous. The CDR3 loop spans 14 amino acids. Germline V gene lookup returns CDR1 SNHLY and CDR2 FYNNEI. V shed 7 bases and J shed 5 bases, with 17 bases lying between them. The CDR3 nucleotides are TGTGCCAGCATTAGCGGGAGGGCGGGAACTGAAGCTTTCTTT. Its protein is CASISGRAGTEAFF.

This clonotype has only a few counts. The chain uses TRBV19 and TRBJ1-5; perhaps TRBD1 as D (6 bases). V lost 3 bases to trimming and J lost 3 bases, with 9 bases between them. In germline, CDR1 is LNHDA, CDR2 SQIVND (reference sequence). This CDR3 contains 14 residues. Here the CDR3 DNA reads TGTGCCAGTAGTATCGACAGGTTCAATCAGCCCCAGCATTTT. Translation: CASSIDRFNQPQHF.

The sample holds many counts of this clonotype. This chain's CDR3 is CSVLPGRTVAEAFF. DNA of the CDR3: TGCAGCGTTCTTCCCGGGCGGACGGTCGCTGAAGCTTTCTTT. The chain uses TRBV29-1 and TRBJ1-1; D gene unclear. The ends were cut back, 5 bases at V and 6 bases at J, with 19 bases in the middle. The CDR3 has 14 amino acids. Per the germline V gene, CDR1 is SQVTM and CDR2 is ANQGSEA. Combining the CDR3 with reference TRBV29-1 and TRBJ1-1 gives the whole variable domain SAVISQKPSRDICQRGTSLTIQCQVDSQVTMMFWYRQQPGQSLTLIATANQGSEATYESGFVIDKFPISRPNLTFSTLTVSNMSPEDSSIYLCSVLPGRTVAEAFFGQGTRLTVV.

The J gene is TRBJ2-7, the V gene TRBV10-3; 12 bases line up with TRBD1. CDR1 is ENHRY and CDR2 is SYGVKD in the germline V gene. This CDR3 has 17 amino acids. After removal of 6 bases from V and 0 bases from J, the junction contained 9 bases not matched to a gene. The CDR3 here is CAISLTGTGGGSYEQYF. The DNA for the CDR3 is TGTGCCATCAGCCTTACCGGGACAGGGGGCGGCTCCTACGAGCAGTACTTC.

The sample holds many counts of this clonotype. The chain is built from TRBV7-2 and TRBJ2-7; D might be TRBD2 (5 bases). Trimming removed 2 bases from V and 7 bases from J, with 6 bases in between. Germline CDR1 and CDR2: SGHTA and FQGNSA. The CDR3 extends over 11 amino acids. The CDR3 sequence is CASSLRGEQYF. The CDR3 DNA follows: TGTGCCAGCAGCTTAAGAGGGGAGCAGTACTTC.

This clonotype was seen once. V and J are TRBV7-2 and TRBJ2-5; D gene ambiguous. This CDR3 has 14 amino acids. CDR1 and CDR2 (germline): SGHTA, FQGNSA. V lost 8 bases and J lost 5, with 18 bases in between. CDR3 sequence: CASRRASNSETQYF. CDR3 DNA sequence: TGTGCCAGCCGACGTGCTAGTAACAGCGAGACCCAGTACTTC.

V is TRBV4-1 and J is TRBJ2-7; D is uncertain. V was cut by 6 bases and J by 3 bases, with 15 bases left in between. Per germline, CDR1 MGHRA and CDR2 YSYEKL. The CDR3 length is 14 residues. This CDR3 reads CASRPHSTNYEQYF. DNA for the CDR3: TGCGCCAGCAGGCCCCACTCAACCAACTACGAGCAGTACTTC.

The V gene is TRBV7-3, the J gene TRBJ2-7; 10 bases align to TRBD2. The DNA end is more similar to TRBJ2-1, so the J call may be wrong. Germline values: CDR1 SGHTA, CDR2 FQGTGA. This CDR3 has 14 amino acids. CDR3 DNA sequence: TGTGCCAGCAGCATAGCGGGGGGCCACAATGAGCAGTTCTTC. This gives the protein CASSIAGGHNEQFF.

This sequence joins TRBV11-2 and TRBJ2-5; no reliable D call. V lost 5 bases, J lost 5 bases, and 6 bases lay in between. Germline assignment: CDR1 SGHAT and CDR2 FQNNGV. The CDR3 has 11 amino acids. The CDR3 region is CASSGPETQYF. For the CDR3, the DNA is TGTGCCAGCAGCGGACCCGAGACCCAGTACTTC.

The chain links TRBV2 to TRBJ1-4; 7 nucleotides agree with TRBD1. Germline V gene data show CDR1 as SNHLY and CDR2 as FYNNEI. Losses at the gene ends were 8 bases for V and 12 bases for J; bases not matched to a gene: 15. The CDR3 is made up of 14 amino acids. The CDR3: CASSDRPTTSELFF. For the CDR3, the DNA is TGTGCCAGCTCGGACAGGCCGACGACCTCAGAACTGTTTTTT. The full variable domain, its missing parts supplied by reference TRBV2 and TRBJ1-4, is EPEVTQTPSHQVTQMGQEVILRCVPISNHLYFYWYRQILGQKVEFLVSFYNNEISEKSEIFDDQFSVERPDGSNFTLKIRSTKLEDSAMYFCASSDRPTTSELFFGSGTQLSVL.

Turning to this clonotype: A read error may explain this, as a much larger clone is one base away. As the CDR3 is not closed by the conserved phenylalanine or tryptophan, this likely results from a read error. The chain couples TRBV2 to TRBJ1-2; TRBD1 aligns across 7 bases. Unmatched junction bases numbered 5, after V lost 8 bases and J lost 2 bases. This CDR3 spans 13 amino acids. Germline CDR1 reads SNHLY; CDR2 reads FYNNEI. The DNA for the CDR3 is TGTGCCAGCGATGAGACAGGGAACTATGGCTACACCTAC. This encodes CASDETGNYGYTY.

The chain uses TRBV29-1 and TRBJ1-5; tentative D call: TRBD1 (5 bases). This CDR3 is 13 amino acids long. Per germline, CDR1 SQVTM and CDR2 ANQGSEA. Here the CDR3 reads CSVRGDSNQPQHF. The CDR3 coding sequence is TGCAGTGTACGGGGGGATAGCAATCAGCCCCAGCATTTT. The variable domain in full, with the rest retrieved from reference TRBV29-1 and TRBJ1-5, is SAVISQKPSRDICQRGTSLTIQCQVDSQVTMMFWYRQQPGQSLTLIATANQGSEATYESGFVIDKFPISRPNLTFSTLTVSNMSPEDSSIYLCSVRGDSNQPQHFGDGTRLSIL.

The chain uses TRBV12-3 or TRBV12-4 and TRBJ1-2, with TRBD1 identical over 7 bases. The CDR3 has 14 amino acids. Germline trimming cut 5 bases from V and 7 bases from J; bases unmatched to any gene: 10. The CDR3 region has the DNA TGTGCCAGCAGTGAGACCGGGACAGTGGGTGGCTACACCTTC. It specifies CASSETGTVGGYTF.

In its sample, this clonotype was seen many times. This chain joins TRBV12-3 or TRBV12-4 and TRBJ1-5; possibly TRBD1 for D (6 bases). CDR3 length: 14 amino acids. Trimming removed 5 bases at V and 3 bases at J, with 11 bases between. For the CDR3, the DNA is TGTGCCAGCAGTCCCACAGGGTCCAATCAGCCCCAGCATTTT. Protein sequence: CASSPTGSNQPQHF.

The gene calls are TRBV5-8 and TRBJ1-4, with no clear D. V lost 1 base and J lost 0, with 10 bases in between. This CDR3 spans 16 amino acids. In germline, CDR1 is SGHTS, CDR2 YDEGEE. Written as DNA, the CDR3 is TGTGCCAGCAGCTTGCAGACCTCCGCAACTAATGAAAAACTGTTTTTT. Protein: CASSLQTSATNEKLFF.